The 27 T cell receptor beta chains given below trace back to one sample, sequenced in a study of identical twins. TCRdb reprocessed the 5' RACE reads with MiXCR, giving one entry per CDR3 protein. The top ten hold approximately 8.9% of the sample, which has 350,000 to 400,000 distinct CDR3 sequences, roughly 9% seen once. The sequenced sample was naive T cells sorted from blood. Receptors originate from a woman aged 45-65 years in good health.

The genes are TRBV28 and TRBJ2-1; 10 bases agree with TRBD2. Germline V lookup: CDR1 MDHEN, CDR2 SYDVKM. After removal of 5 bases from V and 2 bases from J, the junction contained 6 bases not matched to a gene. The CDR3 consists of 16 residues. The CDR3 here is CASSTSAGGPYNEQFF. The DNA of the CDR3 is TGTGCCAGCAGTACCTCAGCGGGAGGGCCCTACAATGAGCAGTTCTTC. Drawing the rest from reference TRBV28 and TRBJ2-1, the complete variable domain is DVKVTQSSRYLVKRTGEKVFLECVQDMDHENMFWYRQDPGLGLRLIYFSYDVKMKEKGDIPEGYSVSREKKERFSLILESASTNQTSMYLCASSTSAGGPYNEQFFGPGTRLTVL.

Only a few counts were recorded for this clonotype. The chain carries TRBV27 and TRBJ2-1; a weak D match, TRBD1 (5 bases). V was cut by 7 bases and J by 2 bases, with 9 bases left in between. Germline V gene lookup returns CDR1 MNHEY and CDR2 SMNVEV (reference sequence). The CDR3 has 13 amino acids. The CDR3 sequence is CASKGEAYNEQFF. CDR3 DNA sequence: TGTGCCAGCAAAGGGGAAGCCTACAATGAGCAGTTCTTC.

The rearrangement uses TRBV11-2 and TRBJ1-2, with D uncertain. The CDR3 has 15 residues. V was pared by 0 bases and J by 3 bases, with 11 bases between. Germline V CDR1 and CDR2: SGHAT, FQNNGV. The CDR3 sequence is CASSLDLDSYYGYTF. CDR3 sequence (DNA): TGTGCCAGCAGCTTAGATCTGGACTCCTACTATGGCTACACCTTC. Complete variable domain (other parts from reference TRBV11-2 and TRBJ1-2): EAGVAQSPRYKIIEKRQSVAFWCNPISGHATLYWYQQILGQGPKLLIQFQNNGVVDDSQLPKDRFSAERLKGVDSTLKIQPAKLEDSAVYLCASSLDLDSYYGYTFGSGTRLTVV.

As for this clonotype: Here the CDR3 omits its conserved ending phenylalanine or tryptophan, so a read error is the likely source. The DNA is left out, because the CDR3 cannot be placed on it with certainty; the CDR3 is given as TCRdb lists it. The chain uses TRBV5-1 and TRBJ2-3; the D segment call TRBD1 is taken from the table without a DNA check. From germline, CDR1 is SGHRS and CDR2 YFSETQ. The CDR3 sequence runs 13 residues, both termini included. CDR3 protein: CASSLGVSNRDRG.

This clonotype was picked up many times. V usage is TRBV12-3 or TRBV12-4 and J usage is TRBJ1-1, with a weak D call TRBD1 (5 bases). V lost 6 bases to trimming and J lost 7 bases, with 18 bases between them. This CDR3 comprises 14 residues. In DNA form, the CDR3 reads TGTGCCAGCAGCCAGTTTCAGGGTAACGGTGAAGCTTTCTTT. Translation gives CASSQFQGNGEAFF.

J is TRBJ1-5 and V is TRBV3-1; 8 bases agree with TRBD1. Germline-derived CDR1 and CDR2 are LGHDT and YNNKEL (reference sequence). This CDR3 is built from 18 residues. The V segment lost 0 bases and the J segment 4 bases; nucleotides outside the gene matches: 11. The CDR3 region is CASSQDPPGGLVNQPQHF. For the CDR3, the DNA is TGTGCCAGCAGCCAAGATCCACCAGGGGGCCTTGTGAATCAGCCCCAGCATTTT.

The chain carries TRBV18 and TRBJ2-6; perhaps TRBD1 as D (6 bases). V gave up 2 bases and J gave up 0 bases, with 14 bases separating them. The CDR3 covers 18 residues. Per the germline V gene, CDR1 is KGHSH and CDR2 is LQKENI. CDR3 protein: CASSPVIGGHSGANVLTF. In DNA form, the CDR3 reads TGTGCCAGCTCACCAGTGATTGGGGGCCACTCTGGGGCCAACGTCCTGACTTTC.

This clonotype was observed many times. The chain uses TRBV25-1 and TRBJ2-3; the D is unclear. The CDR3 runs to 20 residues. V was cut by 3 bases and J by 0 bases, with 25 bases left in between. Germline V gene lookup returns CDR1 MGHDK and CDR2 SYGVNS. In DNA form, the CDR3 reads TGTGCCAGCAGTGAGGGCCTGGTTGGGCGGTCGCCCATTAGCACAGATACGCAGTATTTT. Protein: CASSEGLVGRSPISTDTQYF.

The rearrangement joins TRBV18 to TRBJ2-2, with no clear D. The CDR3 is made up of 14 amino acids. Germline CDR1 and CDR2: KGHSH and LQKENI. V lost 2 bases and J lost 6, with 10 bases in between. CDR3 sequence: CASSPISRAGELFF. CDR3 bases: TGTGCCAGCTCACCAATTAGTCGGGCCGGGGAGCTGTTTTTT.

Only a few counts were recorded for this clonotype. This chain links TRBV10-3 with TRBJ1-5; TRBD1 matches at 9 bases. J gave up 7 bases and V 2 bases, and 6 bases lay outside the gene matches. Germline V gene lookup returns CDR1 ENHRY and CDR2 SYGVKD. This CDR3 contains 15 residues. CDR3 DNA: TGTGCCATCAGTGAGGGACAGGGGACAGGGCAGCCCCAGCATTTT. Its protein product is CAISEGQGTGQPQHF.

With respect to this clonotype: Here the CDR3 omits its conserved ending phenylalanine or tryptophan, so a read error is the likely source. V gene TRBV14 combines with J gene TRBJ2-7, with D unclear. CDR1 SGHDN and CDR2 FVKESK come from the germline V gene. The V gene lost 1 base and the J gene lost 5 bases, with 3 bases spanning the gap. The CDR3 totals 11 residues. CDR3 region: CASSQVNEQYI. CDR3 DNA: TGTGCCAGCAGCCAAGTGAACGAGCAGTACATC.

On this clonotype: Likely a read error: the CDR3 ends without its conserved phenylalanine or tryptophan. The rearrangement links TRBV11-3 to TRBJ2-5, with D possibly matching TRBD2 (5 bases). The CDR3 is made up of 11 amino acids. CDR1 and CDR2 (germline): SGHNT, YENEEA. V shed 3 bases and J shed 10 bases, with 9 bases lying between them. The CDR3 reads CASSFARVQYY. The CDR3 coding sequence is TGTGCCAGCAGCTTCGCGCGGGTCCAGTACTAC.

This clonotype has a handful of counts. V is TRBV21-1 and J is TRBJ2-7; the D segment call TRBD2 is taken from the table without a DNA check. TRBV21-1 is reported as a pseudogene. This CDR3 region has 14 residues. In nucleotides, the CDR3 is TGTGCCAGGGGAGGGGCGGGATCTCCCTACGAGCAGTACGTC. It yields the protein CARGGAGSPYEQYV.

This clonotype has only a few counts. The chain is built from TRBV19 and TRBJ1-5; D not certain. The V gene lost 3 bases and the J gene lost 3 bases, with 15 bases spanning the gap. CDR3 length: 16 residues. The germline gives CDR1 LNHDA, CDR2 SQIVND (reference sequence). The DNA of the CDR3 is TGTGCCAGTAGTATGGCTACAGCCATCTCCAATCAGCCCCAGCATTTT. Its protein is CASSMATAISNQPQHF.

This clonotype was seen a few times. V and J are TRBV7-6 and TRBJ1-4; D not certain. Germline-derived CDR1 and CDR2 are SGHVS and FNYEAQ. The CDR3 has 14 amino acids. Trimming left V 5 bases short and J 10 bases short, with 17 bases between. The CDR3 DNA is TGTGCCAGCAGCCCACGAGACGGAGGTGGAAAACTGTTTTTT. It encodes CASSPRDGGGKLFF.

The gene calls are TRBV6-7 and TRBJ2-5; perhaps TRBD1 as D (5 bases). TRBV6-7 is annotated as an ORF whose role is uncertain. This CDR3 spans 15 amino acids. V was shortened by 2 bases and J by 5 bases, with 15 bases between the two germline ends. DNA for the CDR3: TGTGCCAGCAGTTACCCGCGACAGAAAGGGGAGACCCAGTACTTC. It encodes CASSYPRQKGETQYF.

This clonotype was observed a few times. The V and J genes are TRBV4-1 and TRBJ2-7; TRBD1 matches 8 bases. Unmatched junction bases numbered 6, after V lost 2 bases and J lost 0 bases. The germline gives CDR1 MGHRA, CDR2 YSYEKL. The CDR3 length is 16 residues. The CDR3 DNA is TGCGCCAGCAGCCAACACCGGGACAGGCGCTCCTACGAGCAGTACTTC. This sequence encodes CASSQHRDRRSYEQYF.

This clonotype was seen more than once but under ten times. The chain joins TRBV12-3 or TRBV12-4 to TRBJ1-4, with 7 bases fitting TRBD1. This CDR3 region has 16 residues. V was pared by 5 bases and J by 10 bases, with 16 bases of the junction left unmatched. In DNA, the CDR3 is TGTGCCAGCAGTCCTTCCTTGACAGGGAGGGTTGGAAAACTGTTTTTT. Translated: CASSPSLTGRVGKLFF.

The chain has TRBV3-1 and TRBJ2-5; 7 bases are shared with TRBD2. This CDR3 spans 14 amino acids. The trim removed 5 bases at V and 1 base at J, leaving 4 bases unmatched. The germline V gene has CDR1 LGHDT and CDR2 YNNKEL (reference sequence). The chain's CDR3 is CASSGRGLQETQYF. DNA of the CDR3: TGTGCCAGCAGCGGGAGGGGACTCCAAGAGACCCAGTACTTC.

On this clonotype: A much more abundant neighbour one base away suggests this may be a read error. This chain connects TRBV7-9 to TRBJ2-3; D not certain. Trimming stripped 4 bases from V and 0 bases from J, with 8 bases between. CDR3 size: 14 residues. Germline assignment: CDR1 SEHNR and CDR2 FQNEAQ (reference sequence). DNA for the CDR3: TGTGCCAGCAGCTCTGATTTTAGCACAGATACGCAGTATTTT. This sequence encodes CASSSDFSTDTQYF.

The genes are TRBV19 and TRBJ1-4; D uncertain. This CDR3 has 15 residues. Germline values: CDR1 LNHDA, CDR2 SQIVND (reference sequence). V dropped 3 bases and J dropped 0 bases, with 8 bases sitting between them. CDR3 region: CASSIPTSTNEKLFF. CDR3 coding DNA: TGTGCCAGTAGTATCCCGACATCAACTAATGAAAAACTGTTTTTT.

The gene calls are TRBV7-9 and TRBJ2-5; D possibly matches TRBD1 or TRBD2 (5 bases each). CDR3 size: 14 residues. Trimming took off 9 bases at V and 0 bases at J, with 14 bases between the two ends. Germline V gives CDR1 SEHNR, CDR2 FQNEAQ (reference sequence). The CDR3 sequence: CASTGRTNQETQYF. The CDR3 DNA reads TGTGCCAGTACGGGACGAACGAACCAAGAGACCCAGTACTTC.

The sample holds many counts of this clonotype. V gene TRBV3-1 combines with J gene TRBJ2-5; 11 positions match TRBD1. Germline V CDR1 and CDR2: LGHDT, YNNKEL (reference sequence). V trimming: 0 bases; J trimming: 1 base; junction bases outside the gene matches: 4. The CDR3 is made up of 17 amino acids. CDR3 DNA sequence: TGTGCCAGCAGCCAAGATTGGACAGGGGGCTTCCAAGAGACCCAGTACTTC. Residues: CASSQDWTGGFQETQYF.

This clonotype was counted only a few times. The chain joins TRBV5-5 to TRBJ2-1; TRBD2 is a possible D gene (6 bases). Germline-derived CDR1 and CDR2 are SGHKS and YYEKEE (reference sequence). This CDR3 spans 15 amino acids. V lost 4 bases and J lost 7, with 18 bases in between. The CDR3: CASSPLGGEANEQFF. The CDR3 DNA sequence: TGTGCCAGCAGCCCGTTGGGGGGAGAGGCAAATGAGCAGTTCTTC.

This clonotype appeared a few times. The DNA of the CDR3 is TGCGCCAGCAGCGTCCCTCCGGGACTAGCGGCTTTTTCCTACAATGAGCAGTTCTTC. Encoded protein: CASSVPPGLAAFSYNEQFF. V and J are TRBV5-1 and TRBJ2-1, with 11 bases matching TRBD2. The germline V gene has CDR1 SGHRS and CDR2 YFSETQ. The CDR3 contains 19 residues. The V and J ends lost 4 bases and 1 base, in that order; junction bases with no gene match: 13.

V and J are TRBV20-1 and TRBJ1-1; TRBD1 is a possible D gene (5 bases). With 6 bases removed from V and 3 bases from J, the gap between germline ends came to 14 bases. The CDR3 loop spans 13 amino acids. Per germline, CDR1 DFQATT and CDR2 SNEGSKA (reference sequence). CDR3 loop: CSASGTDHTEAFF. For the CDR3, the DNA is TGCAGTGCCTCCGGGACGGACCACACTGAAGCTTTCTTT.

There are many counts of this clonotype. The chain combines TRBV20-1 with TRBJ2-1; 10 bases agree with TRBD2. Germline lookup yields CDR1 DFQATT and CDR2 SNEGSKA (reference sequence). The CDR3 runs 14 residues. V lost 4 bases to trimming and J lost 4 bases; unmatched junction nucleotides: 4. The CDR3 here is CSAISSGGYNEQFF. The CDR3, as DNA: TGCAGTGCTATATCTAGCGGGGGTTACAATGAGCAGTTCTTC.